One and the same sample provided the 24 T cell receptor beta chains below, sequenced in a study of cytomegalovirus exposure and HLA in healthy donors. The PCR ran on 60 Vbeta and 13 Jbeta primers. The method was immunoSEQ multiplex PCR; TCRdb's version includes in-frame clones alone and lacks a portion of them. The table lists 170,000 or so clones, around 80% of them singletons. Sequences were obtained from PBMCs. The receptors originated from a woman in her fifties or sixties in good health and CMV-seropositive.

CDR3 sequence reads: CASRDNSYEQYF. CDR3 bases: TGTGCCAGTAGGGACAACTCCTACGAGCAGTACTTC. The chain links TRBV2 to TRBJ2-7; D might be TRBD1 (6 bases). Germline V gene sequence: CDR1 SNHLY, CDR2 FYNNEI. The CDR3 runs 12 residues. V dropped 9 bases and J dropped 0 bases, with 9 bases sitting between them. The full variable domain, rest sourced from reference TRBV2 and TRBJ2-7, is EPEVTQTPSHQVTQMGQEVILRCVPISNHLYFYWYRQILGQKVEFLVSFYNNEISEKSEIFDDQFSVERPDGSNFTLKIRSTKLEDSAMYFCASRDNSYEQYFGPGTRLTVT.

This clone showed up just once. The V call is TRBV11-3, the J call TRBJ2-5; D possibly corresponds to TRBD2 (7 bases). V lost 1 base, J lost 3 bases, and 12 bases lay in between. The CDR3 length is 15 residues. Germline V gene sequence: CDR1 SGHNT, CDR2 YENEEA. The CDR3 protein is CASSLGGGGKETQYF. The CDR3 coding sequence is TGTGCCAGCAGCTTAGGGGGGGGCGGAAAAGAGACCCAGTACTTC. The full variable domain, completed using reference TRBV11-3 and TRBJ2-5, is EAGVVQSPRYKIIEKKQPVAFWCNPISGHNTLYWYLQNLGQGPELLIRYENEEAVDDSQLPKDRFSAERLKGVDSTLKIQPAELGDSAVYLCASSLGGGGKETQYFGPGTRLLVL.

V is TRBV6-1 and J is TRBJ2-5; D perhaps matches TRBD2 (5 bases). The closer fit of TRBJ2-7 to the DNA end suggests the J call may be wrong. The CDR3 is 14 amino acids. CDR1 is MNHNS and CDR2 is SASEGT in the germline V gene. CDR3 coding DNA: TGTGCCAGCAGTGATGAGGGCCCGACCTACGAGCAGTACTTC. It is translated as CASSDEGPTYEQYF.

The rearrangement uses TRBV6-5 and TRBJ1-1; D is possibly TRBD1 (5 bases). The CDR3 consists of 14 residues. The ends were cut back, 2 bases at V and 6 bases at J, with 13 bases in the middle. Germline CDR1 is MNHEY and CDR2 is SVGAGI. CDR3 amino acids: CASSYQGTGAEAFF. The CDR3 nucleotides are TGTGCCAGCAGTTACCAGGGTACGGGGGCTGAAGCTTTCTTT.

The chain combines TRBV28 with TRBJ1-6; 9 bases agree with TRBD1. J was trimmed by 9 bases and V by 7 bases; bases with no gene match: 10. Germline loops: CDR1 MDHEN, CDR2 SYDVKM. CDR3 length equals 15 residues. The chain's CDR3 is CASKTGTGQGSPLHF. CDR3 DNA sequence: TGTGCCAGCAAGACCGGGACAGGGCAGGGTTCACCCCTCCACTTT.

In its sample, this clone was seen a few times. The rearrangement uses TRBV4-2 and TRBJ2-7, with D hard to call. The CDR3 has 14 amino acids. V was pared by 0 bases and J by 4 bases, with 10 bases between. The germline V gene encodes CDR1 LGHNA and CDR2 YNFKEQ. The CDR3 spells CASSQDAFGYEQYF. Here the CDR3 DNA reads TGTGCCAGCAGCCAAGATGCCTTCGGGTACGAGCAGTACTTC.

The rearrangement joins TRBV7-6 to TRBJ1-2; 7 bases line up with TRBD1. With V trimmed by 5 bases and J by 3 bases, 6 bases remained unmatched. CDR1 and CDR2 (germline): SGHVS, FNYEAQ. CDR3 length equals 14 residues. The chain's CDR3 is CASSLSGGDYGYTF. CDR3 nucleotides: TGTGCCAGCAGCCTCTCAGGGGGTGACTATGGCTACACCTTC.

This clone appeared once. The chain joins TRBV30 to TRBJ1-1; D perhaps matches TRBD1 (6 bases). The CDR3 spans 16 residues. Between the trimmed V and J ends, which lost 4 bases and 6 bases, there was a span of 24 bases. Germline V gene sequence: CDR1 GTSNPN, CDR2 SVGIG (reference sequence). CDR3 DNA sequence: TGTGCCTGGATATCAAAGGGACAAGGTGGTAGGGCTGAAGCTTTCTTT. Translated, it gives CAWISKGQGGRAEAFF.

This chain connects TRBV5-6 to TRBJ2-5; the D is unclear. Germline CDR1 SGHDT, CDR2 YYEEEE. This CDR3 has 13 residues. Trimming took 1 base from V and 3 from J, leaving 7 bases between them. The CDR3 reads CASSLSGKETQYF. In DNA, the CDR3 is TGTGCCAGCAGCTTGTCAGGAAAAGAGACCCAGTACTTC.

V and J are TRBV7-2 and TRBJ2-1; D unresolved. The V gene lost 1 base and the J gene lost 6 bases, with 10 bases spanning the gap. Germline V lookup: CDR1 SGHTA, CDR2 FQGNSA. This CDR3 is 14 amino acids long. CDR3 amino acids: CASSLELVSNEQFF. CDR3 DNA sequence: TGTGCCAGCAGCTTAGAGCTAGTCTCCAATGAGCAGTTCTTC. Together with reference TRBV7-2 and TRBJ2-1, the CDR3 gives the full variable domain: GAGVSQSPSNKVTEKGKDVELRCDPISGHTALYWYRQSLGQGLEFLIYFQGNSAPDKSGLPSDRFSAERTGGSVSTLTIQRTQQEDSAVYLCASSLELVSNEQFFGPGTRLTVL.

This clone was detected only a few times. V is TRBV4-2 and J is TRBJ2-5; D is perhaps TRBD1 (6 bases). Trimming left V 1 base short and J 5 bases short, with 14 bases between. This CDR3 region has 15 residues. Germline loops: CDR1 LGHNA, CDR2 YNFKEQ. This CDR3 reads CASSQANRVAETQYF. In nucleotides, the CDR3 is TGTGCCAGCAGCCAAGCCAACAGGGTTGCGGAGACCCAGTACTTC.

This chain links TRBV27 with TRBJ2-7; TRBD2 might be the D (6 bases). With 8 bases removed from V and 0 bases from J, the gap between germline ends came to 11 bases. CDR3 length: 13 amino acids. Germline CDR1 and CDR2: MNHEY and SMNVEV (reference sequence). CDR3 in amino acids: CASSGGGSYEQYF. DNA of the CDR3: TGTGCCAGCTCCGGGGGAGGCTCCTACGAGCAGTACTTC.

This chain links TRBV4-3 with TRBJ2-1; TRBD2 agrees at 14 bases. The germline gives CDR1 LGHNA, CDR2 YSLEER. J lost 5 bases, V lost 3 bases, and 3 bases had no gene match. The CDR3 runs 16 residues. The CDR3 DNA follows: TGCGCCAGCAGCCACCGGGGACTAGCGGGAGACAATGAGCAGTTCTTC. Its translation: CASSHRGLAGDNEQFF.

The V call is TRBV5-5, the J call TRBJ2-7; D possibly corresponds to TRBD2 (5 bases). The CDR3 runs to 13 residues. V lost 4 bases, J lost 4 bases, and 12 bases lay in between. Germline CDR1 reads SGHKS; CDR2 reads YYEKEE (reference sequence). The CDR3 spells CASSVTSLYEQYF. The CDR3 DNA follows: TGTGCCAGCAGCGTAACTAGTTTATACGAGCAGTACTTC.

V is TRBV5-1 and J is TRBJ2-3, with 7 bases aligning to TRBD1. Germline V gene sequence: CDR1 SGHRS, CDR2 YFSETQ. The V and J ends lost 0 bases and 4 bases, in that order; junction bases with no gene match: 11. The length of the CDR3 is 17 residues. The CDR3 protein is CASSLAGWTGSPDTQYF. The CDR3 bases are TGCGCCAGCAGCTTGGCCGGATGGACAGGCTCTCCAGATACGCAGTATTTT.

This clone has a handful of counts. Here the CDR3 reads CASSLSTGSHNEQFF. In DNA form, the CDR3 reads TGTGCCAGCAGCCTCTCGACAGGGTCCCACAATGAGCAGTTCTTC. This chain links TRBV5-4 with TRBJ2-1; 7 nucleotides line up with TRBD1. Germline V gene lookup returns CDR1 SGHNT and CDR2 YYREEE (reference sequence). The CDR3 loop spans 15 amino acids. The trim removed 4 bases at V and 5 bases at J, leaving 9 bases unmatched.

The chain carries TRBV5-1 and TRBJ2-5; 11 nucleotides align to TRBD1. The better agreement between TRBJ2-7 and the DNA end casts doubt on the J call. Germline CDR1 is SGHRS and CDR2 is YFSETQ. The CDR3 consists of 16 residues. Here the CDR3 DNA reads TGCGCCAGCAGCACGAGCGTTTTGGGACAGGGGGGCGAGCAGTACTTC. Protein product: CASSTSVLGQGGEQYF.

Only one count was recorded for this clone. V gene TRBV19 combines with J gene TRBJ1-5, with D uncertain. Germline assignment: CDR1 LNHDA and CDR2 SQIVND (reference sequence). Trimming took off 5 bases at V and 4 bases at J, with 12 bases between the two ends. The CDR3 is made up of 14 amino acids. CDR3 sequence reads: CASSPPQTNQPQHF. As DNA, the CDR3 is TGTGCCAGTAGTCCCCCACAGACAAATCAGCCCCAGCATTTT.

The chain carries TRBV2 and TRBJ2-5; D is possibly TRBD2 (5 bases). CDR1 and CDR2 from the germline V gene are SNHLY and FYNNEI. The V and J ends lost 4 bases and 0 bases respectively, with 12 bases between them. This CDR3 is 15 amino acids long. The CDR3 spells CASSAASGYQETQYF. The CDR3 DNA follows: TGTGCCAGCAGTGCGGCCTCGGGGTACCAAGAGACCCAGTACTTC.

This clone appeared a few times. Other DNA sequences of this sample code for an identical CDR3. The chain uses TRBV27 and TRBJ2-7; D unclear. The CDR3 contains 10 residues. Trimming removed 8 bases from V and 4 bases from J, with 6 bases in between. The germline CDR1 and CDR2 sequences are MNHEY and SMNVEV (reference sequence). Written as DNA, the CDR3 is TGTGCCAGCGGCTTATACGAGCAGTACTTC. As protein: CASGLYEQYF.

The V and J genes are TRBV28 and TRBJ2-5, with 11 bases matching TRBD2. The V gene's germline CDR1 is MDHEN and CDR2 SYDVKM. The CDR3 spans 17 residues. Trimming removed 5 bases from V and 7 bases from J; junction bases left unmatched: 15. CDR3 DNA sequence: TGTGCCAGCAGTGTTACTACTAGCGGGAGCAAAGGGGGGACCCAGTACTTC. This encodes CASSVTTSGSKGGTQYF.

The genes are TRBV7-9 and TRBJ2-5; 9 bases align to TRBD1. Germline V gene data show CDR1 as SEHNR and CDR2 as FQNEAQ (reference sequence). V lost 5 bases and J lost 2; bases outside the gene matches: 15. This CDR3 has 18 residues. CDR3 region: CASSPGLSGTGRQETQYF. The CDR3 bases are TGTGCCAGCAGCCCGGGATTATCAGGGACAGGGCGTCAAGAGACCCAGTACTTC.

The chain has TRBV7-3 and TRBJ1-2, with D tentatively TRBD1 (6 bases). The CDR3 contains 13 residues. Germline CDR1 SGHTA, CDR2 FQGTGA. V was pared by 2 bases and J by 3 bases, with 7 bases between. The CDR3 reads CASSLSGDYGYTF. In DNA, the CDR3 is TGTGCCAGCAGCTTATCAGGGGACTATGGCTACACCTTC.

The chain links TRBV6-4 to TRBJ1-5; 11 bases are a match to TRBD1. With 8 bases clipped from V and 6 bases from J, the junction kept 3 bases outside the gene matches. This CDR3 contains 13 residues. The germline CDR1 and CDR2 sequences are MRHNA and SNTAGT. This CDR3 is CASGTGGGQPQHF. In nucleotides, the CDR3 is TGTGCCAGCGGGACAGGGGGAGGTCAGCCCCAGCATTTT.